Listed here are 24 T cell receptor beta chains from one sample, sequenced in a study of T cell responses to AZD1222 COVID-19 vaccine. Only in-frame clones appear in the TCRdb table, and some are missing; sequencing was by immunoSEQ multiplex PCR. The sample gives about 120,000 clones, over 80% of which show up once; approximately 8% is in the top ten. The sequences come from peripheral blood, collected 28 days after the second AZD1222 dose. The receptors stem from an adult who received the AZD1222 COVID-19 vaccine.

The chain couples TRBV28 to TRBJ2-1; 12 bases are shared with TRBD2. CDR1 and CDR2 from the germline V gene are MDHEN and SYDVKM. The CDR3 is 16 amino acids. J lost 6 bases, V lost 2 bases, and 5 bases had no gene match. CDR3 sequence: CASSLQTSGGANEQFF. DNA for the CDR3: TGTGCCAGCAGTTTACAGACTAGCGGGGGCGCCAATGAGCAGTTCTTC.

The chain is built from TRBV28 and TRBJ1-6, with 8 bases aligning to TRBD1. The CDR3 is 15 amino acids. Trimming removed 3 bases from V and 5 bases from J; junction bases left unmatched: 3. The germline gives CDR1 MDHEN, CDR2 SYDVKM. CDR3 protein: CASSFLGQDNSPLHF. For the CDR3, the DNA is TGTGCCAGCAGTTTTTTGGGACAGGATAATTCACCCCTCCACTTT.

The chain uses TRBV3-1 (or the pseudogene TRBV3-2) and TRBJ1-1; a possible D gene is TRBD1 (6 bases). The CDR3 is 14 amino acids. V gave up 3 bases and J gave up 11 bases, with 19 bases separating them. Per germline, CDR1 LGHDT and CDR2 YNNKEL (reference sequence). CDR3 in DNA: TGTGCCAGCAGCCAGAACCCAGGGGTACCCCGGGCTTTCTTT. As protein: CASSQNPGVPRAFF.

This clone was observed a handful of times. The V and J genes are TRBV5-1 and TRBJ2-5; D is perhaps TRBD2 (6 bases). V was trimmed by 1 base and J by 6 bases, leaving 10 bases between them. The CDR3 loop spans 13 amino acids. Per the germline V gene, CDR1 is SGHRS and CDR2 is YFSETQ. The CDR3 spells CASSLPGEKTQYF. CDR3 DNA sequence: TGCGCCAGCAGCTTGCCGGGGGAGAAGACCCAGTACTTC.

The DNA for the CDR3 is TGTGCCAGCAAGGACACAAGGGAAGCTTTCTTT. Protein sequence: CASKDTREAFF. The genes are TRBV28 and TRBJ1-1; D perhaps matches TRBD1 (5 bases). The CDR3 loop spans 11 amino acids. V lost 7 bases to trimming and J lost 8 bases, with 11 bases between them. Germline V gene lookup returns CDR1 MDHEN and CDR2 SYDVKM.

V usage is TRBV28 and J usage is TRBJ2-3, with D perhaps TRBD2 (5 bases). Germline V gene lookup returns CDR1 MDHEN and CDR2 SYDVKM. The CDR3 runs 13 residues. Trimming left V 5 bases short and J 4 bases short, with 10 bases between. CDR3 loop: CASSPLDSDTQYF. In nucleotides, the CDR3 is TGTGCCAGCAGTCCACTAGATTCAGATACGCAGTATTTT.

This rearrangement joins TRBV6-5 to TRBJ2-3; D possibly corresponds to TRBD2 (6 bases). Germline V gene data show CDR1 as MNHEY and CDR2 as SVGAGI. V lost 7 bases, J lost 6 bases, and 17 bases lay in between. CDR3 length: 14 residues. CDR3 protein: CASKRLGGMDTQYF. In DNA, the CDR3 is TGTGCCAGCAAACGACTAGGTGGGATGGATACGCAGTATTTT.

This clone was detected once. The V call is TRBV6-4, the J call TRBJ1-5; TRBD1 matches at 8 bases. This CDR3 is built from 18 residues. Trimming removed 5 bases from V and 3 bases from J; junction bases left unmatched: 15. Germline V gives CDR1 MRHNA, CDR2 SNTAGT. CDR3 bases: TGTGCCAGCAGTTCGGACAGGGTCGGATCAAATTACAATCAGCCCCAGCATTTT. Translating gives CASSSDRVGSNYNQPQHF.

This clone was observed a single time. The chain carries TRBV6-5 and TRBJ2-5; perhaps TRBD1 as D (5 bases). Per germline, CDR1 MNHEY and CDR2 SVGAGI. The CDR3 totals 15 residues. Trimming removed 2 bases from V and 4 bases from J, with 14 bases in between. CDR3 nucleotides: TGTGCCAGCAGTTACCAGAATTTAGGGGCAGAGACCCAGTACTTC. Protein product: CASSYQNLGAETQYF.

The table lists this clone with a count of one. V gene TRBV2 combines with J gene TRBJ2-2; D may be TRBD1 (6 bases). The V gene lost 8 bases and the J gene lost 0 bases, with 10 bases spanning the gap. Germline CDR1 and CDR2: SNHLY and FYNNEI. This CDR3 is built from 14 residues. The CDR3 loop is CASRAGANTGELFF. The DNA for the CDR3 is TGTGCCAGCCGGGCAGGGGCGAACACCGGGGAGCTGTTTTTT. The full variable domain, rest sourced from reference TRBV2 and TRBJ2-2, is EPEVTQTPSHQVTQMGQEVILRCVPISNHLYFYWYRQILGQKVEFLVSFYNNEISEKSEIFDDQFSVERPDGSNFTLKIRSTKLEDSAMYFCASRAGANTGELFFGEGSRLTVL.

The chain combines TRBV28 with TRBJ1-2, with 7 bases identical to TRBD1. In germline, CDR1 is MDHEN, CDR2 SYDVKM. The CDR3 has 15 amino acids. V lost 1 base and J lost 7; bases outside the gene matches: 9. The CDR3 nucleotides read TGTGCCAGCAGTTTATCGGGTGACAGGGTGGCTGGCTACACCTTC. Its translation is CASSLSGDRVAGYTF.

The V gene is TRBV18, the J gene TRBJ2-7; TRBD2 aligns across 13 bases. This CDR3 is 14 amino acids long. Trimming removed 3 bases from V and 6 bases from J; junction bases left unmatched: 2. Looked up from germline, CDR1 is KGHSH and CDR2 is LQKENI. The CDR3 DNA reads as TGTGCCAGCTCACCGGGACTAGCGGGGCCCGAGCAGTACTTC. Translated, it gives CASSPGLAGPEQYF.

The rearrangement joins TRBV5-1 to TRBJ1-1; 8 bases fit TRBD1. Germline values: CDR1 SGHRS, CDR2 YFSETQ. The CDR3 runs 14 residues. The J segment lost 1 base and the V segment lost 5 bases, leaving 4 bases of the junction unmatched. CDR3 DNA sequence: TGCGCCAGCAGAGCCGGGACAGGGAACACTGAAGCTTTCTTT. Its protein is CASRAGTGNTEAFF.

This chain joins TRBV4-2 and TRBJ2-3, with TRBD2 identical over 7 bases. The germline CDR1 and CDR2 sequences are LGHNA and YNFKEQ. V gave up 1 base and J gave up 2 bases; unmatched junction bases: 18. The CDR3 has 20 amino acids. CDR3 amino acids: CASSQGTRFVGVRTTDTQYF. The CDR3 coding sequence is TGTGCCAGCAGCCAAGGGACTAGGTTTGTCGGCGTCCGAACCACAGATACGCAGTATTTT.

CDR3 DNA sequence: TGTGCCAGCACCACCAACGACAGGGTTGGCGGTGAGCAGTTCTTC. It translates to CASTTNDRVGGEQFF. The rearrangement joins TRBV27 to TRBJ2-1, with 7 nucleotides matching TRBD1. V gave up 7 bases and J gave up 9 bases; unmatched junction bases: 15. The CDR3 spans 15 residues. Germline values: CDR1 MNHEY, CDR2 SMNVEV (reference sequence).

In DNA form, the CDR3 reads TGTGCCAGCAGTGGGACAGCCAACTATAATTCACCCCTCCACTTT. Its protein product is CASSGTANYNSPLHF. The J gene is TRBJ1-6, the V gene TRBV2; tentative D call: TRBD1 (6 bases). The V and J ends lost 4 bases and 3 bases respectively, with 10 bases between them. Germline V gene sequence: CDR1 SNHLY, CDR2 FYNNEI. CDR3 length: 15 amino acids.

The J gene is TRBJ1-3, the V gene TRBV4-2; no clear D. This CDR3 is 17 amino acids long. Germline V gene lookup returns CDR1 LGHNA and CDR2 YNFKEQ. Deletions cut 5 bases from V and 0 bases from J, with 17 bases between. CDR3: CASSGRALTLSGNTIYF. Written as DNA, the CDR3 is TGTGCCAGCAGCGGCCGGGCCCTTACACTCTCTGGAAACACCATATATTTT.

V usage is TRBV19 and J usage is TRBJ1-4; 10 positions match TRBD1. The CDR3 extends over 14 amino acids. The V and J ends lost 5 bases and 5 bases, in that order; junction bases with no gene match: 2. Germline CDR1 LNHDA, CDR2 SQIVND (reference sequence). The CDR3 reads CASSSGQGNEKLFF. The CDR3 DNA reads TGTGCCAGTAGTTCGGGACAGGGGAATGAAAAACTGTTTTTT.

The J gene is TRBJ2-2, the V gene TRBV18; no clear D gene. Germline CDR1 and CDR2: KGHSH and LQKENI. V lost 3 bases and J 0 bases, leaving 8 bases between the germline ends. This CDR3 comprises 15 residues. The CDR3: CASSPRQANTGELFF. CDR3 DNA: TGTGCCAGCTCACCGCGGCAGGCGAACACCGGGGAGCTGTTTTTT.

The chain links TRBV12-3 or TRBV12-4 to TRBJ2-7; TRBD2 is a possible D gene (7 bases). Trimming cost V 8 bases and J 7 bases, with 18 bases left between them. The CDR3 sequence is 13 residues long. CDR3 sequence: CASLGGLGGEQYF. The DNA for the CDR3 is TGTGCCAGCTTAGGGGGGTTGGGAGGGGAGCAGTACTTC.

The chain links TRBV2 to TRBJ2-7, with 10 bases matching TRBD1. This CDR3 comprises 14 residues. V was pared by 6 bases and J by 5 bases, with 7 bases of the junction left unmatched. The germline V gene has CDR1 SNHLY and CDR2 FYNNEI. Here the CDR3 DNA reads TGTGCCAGCAGGCTGACAGGGGGCAGGAACGAGCAGTACTTC. This gives the protein CASRLTGGRNEQYF.

This chain links TRBV20-1 with TRBJ2-2, with TRBD1 matching over 7 bases. The V gene end was trimmed by 3 bases and the J gene end by 7 bases; junction bases not matched to a gene: 11. There are 15 residues in the CDR3. Germline assignment: CDR1 DFQATT and CDR2 SNEGSKA (reference sequence). As DNA, the CDR3 is TGCAGTGCTAGTGAAACAGGGGATCCGGGCGGGGAGCTGTTTTTT. This codes for CSASETGDPGGELFF.

The chain couples TRBV6-5 to TRBJ2-2; D call uncertain. Trimming removed 8 bases from V and 5 bases from J, with 15 bases in between. CDR1 and CDR2 from the germline V gene are MNHEY and SVGAGI. The CDR3 is 14 amino acids. In DNA, the CDR3 is TGTGCCAGCGAACGTGAGGTGGGGACCGGGGAGCTGTTTTTT. It is translated as CASEREVGTGELFF.

The chain couples TRBV6-1 to TRBJ1-6; D is uncertain. Trimming took off 1 base at V and 4 bases at J, with 5 bases between the two ends. This CDR3 region has 14 residues. Germline assignment: CDR1 MNHNS and CDR2 SASEGT. The chain's CDR3 is CASSEDGYNSPLHF. The CDR3 nucleotides are TGTGCCAGCAGTGAAGACGGGTATAATTCACCCCTCCACTTT.